Below are 10 T cell receptor beta chains sequenced from a single sample in a study of blood T cells in healthy people across ages (dated by TCRdb to about 2015). Library creation used 5' RACE. The sequencing machine was an Illumina HiSeq 2500. A second roughly 7 to 12 cycle PCR used a sample-barcoded 5' primer and a J-beta primer mix. TCRdb reran the public reads through fastp at Q25 and MiXCR, keeping productive beta chains. All rows with the same CDR3 protein become a single entry with the most common DNA and genes. The sample has around 650,000 distinct CDR3 sequences on record, over 40% of them singletons. The ten top clones hold 30% of the sample. Sequencing input: blood. These receptors were collected from a man older than 75 in good health.

The rearrangement joins TRBV29-1 to TRBJ2-1; perhaps TRBD1 as D (6 bases). Deletions cut 6 bases from V and 10 bases from J, with 16 bases between. Germline V CDR1 and CDR2: SQVTM, ANQGSEA. The CDR3 totals 12 residues. The CDR3 spells CSVGPGDGEQFF. The CDR3 nucleotides read TGCAGCGTGGGGCCAGGGGACGGGGAGCAGTTCTTC.

This clonotype has just a few counts. This rearrangement joins TRBV5-1 to TRBJ2-3; 10 nucleotides agree with TRBD2. Germline assignment: CDR1 SGHRS and CDR2 YFSETQ. The CDR3 runs to 16 residues. V shed 2 bases, J shed 2 bases, and the junction held 5 bases outside the gene matches. CDR3 residues: CASSLRSGGATDTQYF. The CDR3 DNA reads as TGCGCCAGCAGCTTACGGAGCGGGGGGGCCACAGATACGCAGTATTTT.

CDR3 amino acids: CASSVVETADTQYF. CDR3 nucleotides: TGTGCCAGCAGCGTAGTCGAGACGGCAGATACGCAGTATTTT. The rearrangement links TRBV9 to TRBJ2-3; D not resolved. The CDR3 loop spans 14 amino acids. V was shortened by 0 bases and J by 4 bases, with 9 bases between the two germline ends. Germline V lookup: CDR1 SGDLS, CDR2 YYNGEE.

The chain links TRBV29-1 to TRBJ2-3; 8 nucleotides align to TRBD2. Germline V gene lookup returns CDR1 SQVTM and CDR2 ANQGSEA. CDR3 length: 16 residues. Trimming cost V 4 bases and J 2 bases; bases outside gene matches: 11. CDR3 bases: TGCAGCGTTGTCGGGGGGGTGTCTCCGTTCACAGATACGCAGTATTTT. Encoded protein: CSVVGGVSPFTDTQYF.

The gene calls are TRBV6-2 or TRBV6-3 and TRBJ1-2; D gene ambiguous. Trimming stripped 5 bases from V and 2 bases from J, with 15 bases between. The CDR3 has 15 amino acids. Per germline, CDR1 MNHEY and CDR2 SVGEGT. The DNA for the CDR3 is TGTGCCAGCAGTCCTGCGGGCAGCCGAAACTATGGCTACACCTTC. Its protein is CASSPAGSRNYGYTF.

V gene TRBV15 combines with J gene TRBJ1-2, with 7 bases matching TRBD1. This CDR3 contains 16 residues. Germline V gene data show CDR1 as LNHNV and CDR2 as YYDKDF (reference sequence). V shed 1 base, J shed 4 bases, and the junction held 9 bases outside the gene matches. This chain's CDR3 is CATSRGGTALGYGYTF. The CDR3 region has the DNA TGTGCCACCAGCAGAGGTGGGACAGCCCTGGGCTATGGCTACACCTTC.

This clonotype came up many times. The rearrangement uses TRBV10-3 and TRBJ2-1; TRBD2 matches 10 bases. After removal of 6 bases from V and 8 bases from J, the junction contained 7 bases not matched to a gene. This CDR3 region has 14 residues. Germline V lookup: CDR1 ENHRY, CDR2 SYGVKD. The CDR3 DNA reads as TGTGCCATCAGCCAGTCCCTAGCGGGGGATGAGCAGTTCTTC. Protein sequence: CAISQSLAGDEQFF.

The chain links TRBV20-1 to TRBJ1-5; 9 nucleotides line up with TRBD1. CDR3 length: 15 amino acids. The ends lost 6 bases at V and 4 bases at J; junction bases unmatched: 10. Germline-derived CDR1 and CDR2 are DFQATT and SNEGSKA (reference sequence). The CDR3 nucleotides read TGCAGTGCCCCCGAGTACAGGGGGCTTAATCAGCCCCAGCATTTT. Its translation: CSAPEYRGLNQPQHF.

The gene calls are TRBV7-9 and TRBJ2-7; TRBD1 aligns across 7 bases. The CDR3 loop spans 13 amino acids. V was clipped by 4 bases and J by 3 bases; unmatched bases: 3. CDR1 is SEHNR and CDR2 is FQNEAQ in the germline V gene (reference sequence). The CDR3 DNA is TGTGCCAGCAGCTCCAACAGGGGCTACGAGCAGTACTTC. It encodes CASSSNRGYEQYF.

The rearrangement joins TRBV28 to TRBJ1-1, with D possibly TRBD1 on 6 matching bases. V shed 7 bases and J shed 9 bases, with 18 bases lying between them. Per germline, CDR1 MDHEN and CDR2 SYDVKM. This CDR3 has 13 amino acids. The CDR3 loop reads CASTLHSDSQAFF. CDR3 nucleotide sequence: TGTGCCAGCACCCTACACTCGGACAGCCAAGCTTTCTTT. The variable domain in full, completed from reference TRBV28 and TRBJ1-1, reads DVKVTQSSRYLVKRTGEKVFLECVQDMDHENMFWYRQDPGLGLRLIYFSYDVKMKEKGDIPEGYSVSREKKERFSLILESASTNQTSMYLCASTLHSDSQAFFGQGTRLTVV.